One and the same sample provided the 24 T cell receptor beta chains below, sequenced in a study of T cell changes during pregnancy in multiple sclerosis. Clones were read by immunoSEQ multiplex PCR, and TCRdb kept only the in-frame ones, dropping some. The table shows under 85,000 clones, with roughly 94% occurring only once. Material: peripheral blood, obtained in the third trimester of pregnancy. The receptor source for this set is a female donor with multiple sclerosis, enrolled in a pregnancy study.

The J gene is TRBJ2-3, the V gene TRBV4-3; TRBD2 matches 8 bases. This CDR3 is built from 16 residues. Germline V lookup: CDR1 LGHNA, CDR2 YSLEER. Unmatched junction bases numbered 10, after V lost 4 bases and J lost 4 bases. The CDR3 here is CASSPSGTRNSDTQYF. Here the CDR3 DNA reads TGCGCCAGCAGCCCATCCGGGACTAGGAACTCAGATACGCAGTATTTT.

This chain links TRBV7-3 with TRBJ2-3, with 14 bases matching TRBD2. V gave up 4 bases and J gave up 1 base; unmatched junction bases: 4. The germline V gene has CDR1 SGHTA and CDR2 FQGTGA. There are 17 residues in the CDR3. DNA for the CDR3: TGTGCCAGCAGCTCCCCGACTAGCGGGGGGGGCACAGATACGCAGTATTTT. Translation: CASSSPTSGGGTDTQYF.

V gene TRBV9 combines with J gene TRBJ2-3, with a tentative D call TRBD2 (5 bases). Germline V gives CDR1 SGDLS, CDR2 YYNGEE. Trimming stripped 0 bases from V and 6 bases from J, with 11 bases between. This CDR3 contains 14 residues. CDR3: CASSVGLAADTQYF. The CDR3 bases are TGTGCCAGCAGCGTAGGGCTAGCAGCTGATACGCAGTATTTT. The full variable domain, in which reference TRBV9 and TRBJ2-3 provide the parts outside the CDR3, is DSGVTQTPKHLITATGQRVTLRCSPRSGDLSVYWYQQSLDQGLQFLIQYYNGEERAKGNILERFSAQQFPDLHSELNLSSLELGDSALYFCASSVGLAADTQYFGPGTRLTVL.

This sequence joins TRBV6-4 and TRBJ2-6; 7 bases fit TRBD1. Germline V gene lookup returns CDR1 MRHNA and CDR2 SNTAGT. J lost 1 base, V lost 3 bases, and 9 bases had no gene match. The CDR3 is 18 amino acids. The CDR3 here is CASSEGTEGWSGANVLTF. The CDR3 DNA reads TGTGCCAGCAGTGAGGGGACAGAGGGATGGTCTGGGGCCAACGTCCTGACTTTC.

The chain has TRBV7-2 and TRBJ1-2; TRBD1 matches 8 bases. This CDR3 comprises 14 residues. Per the germline V gene, CDR1 is SGHTA and CDR2 is FQGNSA. V dropped 4 bases and J dropped 5; count of bases not matched to a gene: 6. Here the CDR3 DNA reads TGTGCCAGCAGCTGGGGACAGGCTCTTTATGGCTACACCTTC. This sequence encodes CASSWGQALYGYTF. Full variable domain (outside the CDR3, taken from reference TRBV7-2 and TRBJ1-2): GAGVSQSPSNKVTEKGKDVELRCDPISGHTALYWYRQSLGQGLEFLIYFQGNSAPDKSGLPSDRFSAERTGGSVSTLTIQRTQQEDSAVYLCASSWGQALYGYTFGSGTRLTVV.

The chain is built from TRBV21-1 and TRBJ1-4; the table assigns TRBD1, which was not confirmed against the DNA. TRBV21-1 is marked as a pseudogene. This CDR3 contains 16 residues. The CDR3 is CASSGRGTGGNEKLFF. In nucleotides, the CDR3 is TGTGCCAGCAGCGGTAGGGGGACAGGGGGCAATGAAAAACTGTTTTTT.

The chain links TRBV5-1 to TRBJ2-2, with 10 bases that match TRBD2. The length of the CDR3 is 15 residues. Germline values: CDR1 SGHRS, CDR2 YFSETQ. V lost 0 bases to trimming and J lost 4 bases; unmatched junction nucleotides: 0. The CDR3 DNA follows: TGCGCCAGCAGCTTGGGACTAGCGGGCACCGGGGAGCTGTTTTTT. Translation gives CASSLGLAGTGELFF.

The V call is TRBV6-6, the J call TRBJ2-1, with a tentative D call TRBD2 (5 bases). The ends were cut back, 2 bases at V and 7 bases at J, with 15 bases in the middle. CDR1 and CDR2 (germline): MNHNY, SVGAGI (reference sequence). The CDR3 contains 15 residues. This chain's CDR3 is CASSYGPSKGNEQFF. Written as DNA, the CDR3 is TGTGCCAGCAGTTACGGTCCTAGCAAAGGGAATGAGCAGTTCTTC.

The rearrangement links TRBV9 to TRBJ1-1; 8 nucleotides match TRBD1. Germline lookup yields CDR1 SGDLS and CDR2 YYNGEE. This CDR3 has 16 amino acids. Germline trimming cut 0 bases from V and 1 base from J; bases unmatched to any gene: 5. The CDR3 DNA is TGTGCCAGCAGCGTAGCATCAGGGGGCGGGAACACTGAAGCTTTCTTT. Amino acids: CASSVASGGGNTEAFF.

The chain uses TRBV11-2 and TRBJ1-4; 9 positions agree with TRBD1. Trimming cost V 3 bases and J 6 bases; bases outside gene matches: 11. CDR3 length: 17 residues. Germline V gives CDR1 SGHAT, CDR2 FQNNGV. CDR3: CASSFGDRVKGDEKLFF. Written as DNA, the CDR3 is TGTGCCAGCAGCTTTGGGGACAGGGTAAAAGGGGATGAAAAACTGTTTTTT.

The chain couples TRBV18 to TRBJ1-1; D uncertain. CDR3 length equals 12 residues. V was clipped by 3 bases and J by 7 bases, with 9 bases between them. Germline V gene lookup returns CDR1 KGHSH and CDR2 LQKENI. CDR3 in amino acids: CASSPAGLEAFF. CDR3 coding DNA: TGTGCCAGCTCACCCGCGGGTCTTGAAGCTTTCTTT.

The chain recombines TRBV19 with TRBJ2-1, with 10 positions matching TRBD1. The length of the CDR3 is 15 residues. Germline-derived CDR1 and CDR2 are LNHDA and SQIVND (reference sequence). Trimming cost V 5 bases and J 7 bases; bases outside gene matches: 8. CDR3 DNA sequence: TGTGCCAGTAGTCCGACGGACAGGGGGGGGAATGAGCAGTTCTTC. As protein: CASSPTDRGGNEQFF.

The chain employs TRBV9 and TRBJ1-2, with 9 positions matching TRBD1. Germline trimming cut 4 bases from V and 2 bases from J; bases unmatched to any gene: 15. Germline-derived CDR1 and CDR2 are SGDLS and YYNGEE. The CDR3 is made up of 18 amino acids. The CDR3 DNA is TGTGCCAGCAGCCCACGTCCCGGGACAGGGACAACAAACTATGGCTACACCTTC. It codes for CASSPRPGTGTTNYGYTF.

The chain links TRBV4-1 to TRBJ1-2; D might be TRBD1 (6 bases). This CDR3 is built from 15 residues. Germline CDR1 is MGHRA and CDR2 is YSYEKL. V was shortened by 3 bases and J by 0 bases, with 11 bases between the two germline ends. Here the CDR3 DNA reads TGCGCCAGCAGCCACGCAGGGGTCCCTAACTATGGCTACACCTTC. Translating it yields CASSHAGVPNYGYTF.

V is TRBV6-5 and J is TRBJ1-2; the D is unclear. The CDR3 runs to 15 residues. Germline values: CDR1 MNHEY, CDR2 SVGAGI. V was cut by 7 bases and J by 4 bases, with 19 bases left in between. CDR3 sequence (DNA): TGTGCCAGCACCACCCCAAGACTAAACTTCTATGGCTACACCTTC. This encodes CASTTPRLNFYGYTF.

This sequence joins TRBV5-4 and TRBJ1-1, with D unclear. V was trimmed by 4 bases and J by 3 bases, leaving 16 bases between them. Germline V lookup: CDR1 SGHNT, CDR2 YYREEE (reference sequence). CDR3 length equals 15 residues. The chain's CDR3 is CASSAPQVLDTEAFF. CDR3 nucleotide sequence: TGTGCCAGCAGCGCACCTCAGGTTTTGGACACTGAAGCTTTCTTT.

The chain carries TRBV27 and TRBJ1-5; 7 bases fit TRBD1. Germline values: CDR1 MNHEY, CDR2 SMNVEV (reference sequence). The CDR3 consists of 15 residues. The J segment lost 4 bases and the V segment lost 8 bases, leaving 11 bases of the junction unmatched. CDR3 amino acids: CASSGRTGPNQPQHF. The CDR3 bases are TGTGCCAGCTCTGGAAGGACAGGCCCAAATCAGCCCCAGCATTTT.

This clone was detected only once. This chain links TRBV10-3 with TRBJ1-5, with D maybe TRBD1 (6 bases). CDR3 size: 15 residues. V gave up 7 bases and J gave up 3 bases, with 16 bases separating them. Germline-derived CDR1 and CDR2 are ENHRY and SYGVKD. Here the CDR3 reads CAIINPGVFNQPQHF. The CDR3 DNA reads as TGTGCCATCATAAATCCAGGGGTTTTCAATCAGCCCCAGCATTTT.

This clone was counted only a few times. The chain couples TRBV7-9 to TRBJ1-6; possibly TRBD1 for D (6 bases). The CDR3 consists of 14 residues. Germline loops: CDR1 SEHNR, CDR2 FQNEAQ (reference sequence). The V end was cut by 4 bases, the J end by 6 bases, with 10 bases between. In nucleotides, the CDR3 is TGTGCCAGCAGCTACGGACAGATTAATTCACCCCTCCACTTT. This codes for CASSYGQINSPLHF.

The chain employs TRBV27 and TRBJ2-7, with a weak D call TRBD2 (6 bases). CDR3 size: 16 residues. Trimming left V 3 bases short and J 8 bases short, with 23 bases between. Germline values: CDR1 MNHEY, CDR2 SMNVEV (reference sequence). The CDR3 DNA reads as TGTGCCAGCAGTTTCGCGGGGTTAGATAGAGGGTCCCAGCAGTACTTC. Protein: CASSFAGLDRGSQQYF.

The chain couples TRBV7-6 to TRBJ2-7; 11 bases match TRBD2. The CDR3 totals 14 residues. V shed 2 bases and J 6 bases; nucleotides not matched to a gene: 3. Looked up from germline, CDR1 is SGHVS and CDR2 is FNYEAQ. CDR3 DNA: TGTGCCAGCAGCTTATTAGCGGGGGGGACCGAGCAGTACTTC. Residues: CASSLLAGGTEQYF.

This rearrangement joins TRBV15 to TRBJ2-6, with a possible D match to TRBD1 (5 bases). Germline V gene data show CDR1 as LNHNV and CDR2 as YYDKDF (reference sequence). The CDR3 is made up of 16 amino acids. V lost 7 bases and J lost 2, with 15 bases in between. Here the CDR3 reads CATTQGSGTGANVLTF. In DNA form, the CDR3 reads TGTGCCACCACTCAGGGTTCTGGAACTGGGGCCAACGTCCTGACTTTC.

The chain combines TRBV28 with TRBJ1-5; D is possibly TRBD1 (5 bases). V dropped 2 bases and J dropped 4 bases, with 12 bases sitting between them. The CDR3 covers 15 residues. In germline, CDR1 is MDHEN, CDR2 SYDVKM. CDR3 protein: CASSLITGGNQPQHF. CDR3 nucleotide sequence: TGTGCCAGCAGTTTAATAACGGGGGGAAATCAGCCCCAGCATTTT.

The gene calls are TRBV7-6 and TRBJ1-4; TRBD1 aligns across 9 bases. The CDR3 has 14 residues. Germline lookup yields CDR1 SGHVS and CDR2 FNYEAQ. Trimming removed 5 bases from V and 12 bases from J; junction bases left unmatched: 10. The CDR3 DNA is TGTGCCAGCAGCCGGGACAGGGTGACCGCGGAACTGTTTTTT. Translation gives CASSRDRVTAELFF.